In its sample, the clone carrying this T cell receptor (beta chain) was seen a few times. This CDR3 is built from 15 residues. Germline V gene lookup returns CDR1 SGHTA and CDR2 FQGNSA. V was clipped by 1 base and J by 1 base; unmatched bases: 2. The sample belongs to a study of PD-1 blockade in mismatch repair-deficient tumors. Assay: immunoSEQ multiplex PCR; the TCRdb copy retains only in-frame clones and omits some. The table lists more than 40,000 clones, roughly 80% of them singletons. TCR sequencing covered a few patients who responded to pembrolizumab. This receptor was identified in an adult with mismatch repair-deficient cancer. Sequencing was performed on peripheral blood, taken around 19 weeks after starting pembrolizumab. The chain couples TRBV7-2 to TRBJ2-3; 7 bases line up with TRBD2. CDR3 loop: CASSLGRGGTDTQYF. CDR3 DNA sequence: TGTGCCAGCAGCTTAGGTCGGGGGGGCACAGATACGCAGTATTTT.